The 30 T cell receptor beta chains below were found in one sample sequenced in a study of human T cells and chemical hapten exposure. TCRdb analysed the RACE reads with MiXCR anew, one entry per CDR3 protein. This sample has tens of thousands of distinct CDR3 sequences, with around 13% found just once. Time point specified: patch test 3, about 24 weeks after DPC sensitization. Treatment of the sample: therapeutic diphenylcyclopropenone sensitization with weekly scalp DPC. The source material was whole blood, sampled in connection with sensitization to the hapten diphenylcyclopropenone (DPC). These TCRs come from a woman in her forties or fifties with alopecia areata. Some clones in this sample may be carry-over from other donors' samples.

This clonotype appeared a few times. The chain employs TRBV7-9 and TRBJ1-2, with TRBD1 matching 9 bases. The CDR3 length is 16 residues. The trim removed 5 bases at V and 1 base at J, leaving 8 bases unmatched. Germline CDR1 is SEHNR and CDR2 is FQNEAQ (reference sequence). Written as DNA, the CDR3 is TGTGCCAGCAGCAGAGCTGACAGGGGGAGTAACTATGGCTACACCTTC. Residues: CASSRADRGSNYGYTF.

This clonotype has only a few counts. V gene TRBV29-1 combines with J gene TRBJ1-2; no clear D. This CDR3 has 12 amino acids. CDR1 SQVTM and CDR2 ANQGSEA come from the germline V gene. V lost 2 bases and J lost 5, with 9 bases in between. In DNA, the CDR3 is TGCAGCGTTGAAATAGGACCTTATGGCTACACCTTC. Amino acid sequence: CSVEIGPYGYTF.

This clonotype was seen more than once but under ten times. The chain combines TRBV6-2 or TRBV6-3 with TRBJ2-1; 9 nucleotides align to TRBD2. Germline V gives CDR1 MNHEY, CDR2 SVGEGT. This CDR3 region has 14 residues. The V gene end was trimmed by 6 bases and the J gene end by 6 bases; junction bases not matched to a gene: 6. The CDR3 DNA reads TGTGCCAGCAGAAGAACTAGCGGGCCCAATGAGCAGTTCTTC. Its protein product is CASRRTSGPNEQFF.

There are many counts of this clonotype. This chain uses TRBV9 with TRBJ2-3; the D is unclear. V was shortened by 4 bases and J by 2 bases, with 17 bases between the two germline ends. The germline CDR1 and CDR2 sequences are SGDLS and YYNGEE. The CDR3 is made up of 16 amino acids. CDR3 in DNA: TGTGCCAGCAGCCCCCTTTCCCTCATACTCACAGATACGCAGTATTTT. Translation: CASSPLSLILTDTQYF. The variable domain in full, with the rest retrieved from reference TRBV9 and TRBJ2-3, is DSGVTQTPKHLITATGQRVTLRCSPRSGDLSVYWYQQSLDQGLQFLIQYYNGEERAKGNILERFSAQQFPDLHSELNLSSLELGDSALYFCASSPLSLILTDTQYFGPGTRLTVL.

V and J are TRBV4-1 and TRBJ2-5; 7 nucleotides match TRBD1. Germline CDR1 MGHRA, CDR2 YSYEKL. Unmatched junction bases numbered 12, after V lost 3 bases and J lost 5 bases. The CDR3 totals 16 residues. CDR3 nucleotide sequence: TGCGCCAGCAGCCACTCGGGACAGACATTGAGGGAGACCCAGTACTTC. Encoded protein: CASSHSGQTLRETQYF.

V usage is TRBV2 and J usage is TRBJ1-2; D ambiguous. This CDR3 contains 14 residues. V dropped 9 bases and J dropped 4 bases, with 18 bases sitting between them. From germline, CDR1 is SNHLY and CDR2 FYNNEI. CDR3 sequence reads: CARSSGGIGYGYTF. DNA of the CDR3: TGTGCCAGGAGTAGTGGCGGGATCGGCTATGGCTACACCTTC.

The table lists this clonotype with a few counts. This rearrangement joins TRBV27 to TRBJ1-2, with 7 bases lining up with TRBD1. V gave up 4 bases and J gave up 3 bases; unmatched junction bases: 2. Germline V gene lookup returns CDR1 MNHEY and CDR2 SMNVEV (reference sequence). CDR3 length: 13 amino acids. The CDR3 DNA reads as TGTGCCAGCAGTTCCCAGGGGGACTATGGCTACACCTTC. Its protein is CASSSQGDYGYTF.

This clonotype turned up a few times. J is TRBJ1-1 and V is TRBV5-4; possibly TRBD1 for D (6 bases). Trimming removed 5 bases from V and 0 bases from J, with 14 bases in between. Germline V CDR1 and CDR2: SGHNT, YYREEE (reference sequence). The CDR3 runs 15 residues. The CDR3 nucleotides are TGTGCCAGCAGTTCGGGACACCATTTGAACACTGAAGCTTTCTTT. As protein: CASSSGHHLNTEAFF.

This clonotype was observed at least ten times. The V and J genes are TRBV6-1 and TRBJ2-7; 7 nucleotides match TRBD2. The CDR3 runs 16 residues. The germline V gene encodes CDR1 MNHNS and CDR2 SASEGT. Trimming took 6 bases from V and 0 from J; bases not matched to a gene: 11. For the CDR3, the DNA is TGTGCCAGCAGAATCCTGACTAGCCCAAGCTCCTACGAGCAGTACTTC. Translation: CASRILTSPSSYEQYF.

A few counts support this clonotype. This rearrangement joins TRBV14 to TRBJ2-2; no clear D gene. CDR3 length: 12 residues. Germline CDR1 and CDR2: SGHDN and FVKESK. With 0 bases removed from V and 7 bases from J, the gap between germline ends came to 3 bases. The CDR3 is CASSQDSGELFF. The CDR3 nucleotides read TGTGCCAGCAGCCAAGATAGCGGGGAGCTGTTTTTT.

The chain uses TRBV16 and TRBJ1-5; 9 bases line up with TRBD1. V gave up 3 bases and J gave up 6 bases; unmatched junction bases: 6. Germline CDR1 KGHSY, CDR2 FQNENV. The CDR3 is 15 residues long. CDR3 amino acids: CASSQGTGSVQPQHF. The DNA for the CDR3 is TGTGCCAGCAGCCAGGGGACAGGGTCGGTTCAGCCCCAGCATTTT.

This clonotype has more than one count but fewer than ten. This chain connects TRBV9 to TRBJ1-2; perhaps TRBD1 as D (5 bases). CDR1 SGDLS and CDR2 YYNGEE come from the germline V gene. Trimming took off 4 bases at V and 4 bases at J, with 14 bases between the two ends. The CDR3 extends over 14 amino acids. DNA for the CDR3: TGTGCCAGCAGCCTTGGGACGGAGCCCTATGGCTACACCTTC. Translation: CASSLGTEPYGYTF. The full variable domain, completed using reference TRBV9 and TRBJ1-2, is DSGVTQTPKHLITATGQRVTLRCSPRSGDLSVYWYQQSLDQGLQFLIQYYNGEERAKGNILERFSAQQFPDLHSELNLSSLELGDSALYFCASSLGTEPYGYTFGSGTRLTVV.

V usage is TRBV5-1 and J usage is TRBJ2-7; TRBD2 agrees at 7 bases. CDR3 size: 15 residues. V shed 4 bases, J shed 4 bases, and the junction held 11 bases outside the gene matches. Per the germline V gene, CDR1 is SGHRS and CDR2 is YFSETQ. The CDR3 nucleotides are TGCGCCAGCAGCCTAGACTCTAGCGGCGTTTACGAGCAGTACTTC. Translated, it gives CASSLDSSGVYEQYF.

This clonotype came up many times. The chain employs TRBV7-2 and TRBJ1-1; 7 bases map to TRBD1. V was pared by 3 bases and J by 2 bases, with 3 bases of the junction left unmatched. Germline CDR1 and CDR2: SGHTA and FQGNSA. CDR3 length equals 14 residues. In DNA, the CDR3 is TGTGCCAGCAGCTTTCGGACAGGAAACACTGAAGCTTTCTTT. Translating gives CASSFRTGNTEAFF.

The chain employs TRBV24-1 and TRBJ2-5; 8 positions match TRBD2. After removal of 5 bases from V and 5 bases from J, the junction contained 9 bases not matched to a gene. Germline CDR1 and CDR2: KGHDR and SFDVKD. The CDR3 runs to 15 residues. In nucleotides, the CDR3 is TGTGCCACCAGTGGCCCGGGACTAGGTGAGGAGACCCAGTACTTC. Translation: CATSGPGLGEETQYF.

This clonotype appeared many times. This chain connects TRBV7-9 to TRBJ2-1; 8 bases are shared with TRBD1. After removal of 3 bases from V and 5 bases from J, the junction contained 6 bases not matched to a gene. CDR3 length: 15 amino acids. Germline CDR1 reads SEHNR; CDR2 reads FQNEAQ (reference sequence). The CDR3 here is CASSFGQGTHNEQFF. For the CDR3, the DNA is TGTGCCAGCAGCTTCGGACAGGGAACACACAATGAGCAGTTCTTC.

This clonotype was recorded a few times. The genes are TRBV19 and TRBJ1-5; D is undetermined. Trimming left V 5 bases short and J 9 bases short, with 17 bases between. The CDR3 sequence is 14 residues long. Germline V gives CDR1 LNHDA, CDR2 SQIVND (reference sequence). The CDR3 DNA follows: TGTGCCAGTAGTCGGGAGTGGAAGGGTCGGCCCCAGCATTTT. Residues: CASSREWKGRPQHF.

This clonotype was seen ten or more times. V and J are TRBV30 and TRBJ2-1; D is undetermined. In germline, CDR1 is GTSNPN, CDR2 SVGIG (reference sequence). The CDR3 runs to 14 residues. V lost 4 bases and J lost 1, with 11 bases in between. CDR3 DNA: TGTGCCTGGATGTATGGGGTATCCTACAATGAGCAGTTCTTC. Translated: CAWMYGVSYNEQFF.

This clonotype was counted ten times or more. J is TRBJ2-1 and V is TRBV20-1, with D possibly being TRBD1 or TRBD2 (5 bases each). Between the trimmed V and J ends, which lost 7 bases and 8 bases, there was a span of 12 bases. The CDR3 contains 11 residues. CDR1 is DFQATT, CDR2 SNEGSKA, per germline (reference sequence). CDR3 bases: TGCAGTGGGACACTAGGCGATGAGCAGTTCTTC. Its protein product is CSGTLGDEQFF.

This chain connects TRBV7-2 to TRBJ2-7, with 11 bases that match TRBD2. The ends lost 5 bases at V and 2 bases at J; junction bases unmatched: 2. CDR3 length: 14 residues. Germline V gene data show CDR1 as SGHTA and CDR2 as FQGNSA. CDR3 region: CASSGTSGTYEQYF. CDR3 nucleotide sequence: TGTGCCAGCAGCGGGACTAGCGGAACCTACGAGCAGTACTTC.

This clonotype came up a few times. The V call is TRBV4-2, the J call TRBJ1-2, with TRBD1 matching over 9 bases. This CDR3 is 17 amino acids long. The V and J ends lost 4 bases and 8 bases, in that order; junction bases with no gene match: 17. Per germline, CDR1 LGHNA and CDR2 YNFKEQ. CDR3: CASSLTRGTGRFGGYTF. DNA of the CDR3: TGTGCCAGCAGCCTTACCAGGGGGACAGGGCGTTTTGGCGGCTACACCTTC.

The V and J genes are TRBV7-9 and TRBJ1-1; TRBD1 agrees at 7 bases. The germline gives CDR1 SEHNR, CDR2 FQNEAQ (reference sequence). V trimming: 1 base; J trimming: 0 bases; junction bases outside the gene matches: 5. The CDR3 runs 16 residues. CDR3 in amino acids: CASSLGGGTMNTEAFF. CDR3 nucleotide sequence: TGTGCCAGCAGCTTAGGAGGGGGCACGATGAACACTGAAGCTTTCTTT.

The CDR3, as DNA: TGTGCCAGCAGCCCGTGGGAGATCTCGATAGATACGCAGTATTTT. Protein product: CASSPWEISIDTQYF. J is TRBJ2-3 and V is TRBV7-9, with D tentatively TRBD2 (5 bases). Per the germline V gene, CDR1 is SEHNR and CDR2 is FQNEAQ (reference sequence). Between the trimmed V and J ends, which lost 5 bases and 5 bases, there was a span of 17 bases. The CDR3 loop spans 15 amino acids.

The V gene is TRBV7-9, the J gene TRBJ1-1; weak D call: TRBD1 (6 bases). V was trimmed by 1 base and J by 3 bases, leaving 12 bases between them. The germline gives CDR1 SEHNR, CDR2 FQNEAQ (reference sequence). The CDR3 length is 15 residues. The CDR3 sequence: CASSLGPGTHTEAFF. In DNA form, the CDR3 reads TGTGCCAGCAGCTTAGGTCCCGGGACACACACTGAAGCTTTCTTT.

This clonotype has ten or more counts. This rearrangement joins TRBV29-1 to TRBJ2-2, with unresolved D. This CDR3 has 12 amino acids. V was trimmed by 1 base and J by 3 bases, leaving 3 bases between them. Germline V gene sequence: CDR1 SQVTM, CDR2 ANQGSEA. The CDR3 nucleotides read TGCAGCGTTGAAGCAGACACCGGGGAGCTGTTTTTT. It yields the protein CSVEADTGELFF.

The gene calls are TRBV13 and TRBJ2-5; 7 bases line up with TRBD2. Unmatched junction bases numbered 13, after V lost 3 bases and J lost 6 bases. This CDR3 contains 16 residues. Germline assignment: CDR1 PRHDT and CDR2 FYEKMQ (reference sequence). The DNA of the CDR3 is TGTGCCAGCAGCTTGTCGCTCCGGACTAGTAAAAAGACCCAGTACTTC. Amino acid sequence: CASSLSLRTSKKTQYF.

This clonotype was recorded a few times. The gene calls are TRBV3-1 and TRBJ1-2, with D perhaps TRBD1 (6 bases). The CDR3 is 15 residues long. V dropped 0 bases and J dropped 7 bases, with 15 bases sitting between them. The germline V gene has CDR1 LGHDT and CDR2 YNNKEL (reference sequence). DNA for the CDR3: TGTGCCAGCAGCCAAGACCGAACAGGGTCGTCTGGCTACACCTTC. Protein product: CASSQDRTGSSGYTF.

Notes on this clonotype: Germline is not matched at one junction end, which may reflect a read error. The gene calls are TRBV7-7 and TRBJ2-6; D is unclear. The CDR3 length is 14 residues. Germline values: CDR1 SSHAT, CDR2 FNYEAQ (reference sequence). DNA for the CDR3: TGTGCTAGCAGCCCGGATCAAGGGGCCAACGTCCTGACTTTC. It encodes CASSPDQGANVLTF.

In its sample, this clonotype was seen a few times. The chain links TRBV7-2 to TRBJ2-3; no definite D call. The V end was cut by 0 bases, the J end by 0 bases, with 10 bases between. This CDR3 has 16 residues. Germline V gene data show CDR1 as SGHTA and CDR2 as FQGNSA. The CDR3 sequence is CASSLAWVTSTDTQYF. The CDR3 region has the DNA TGTGCCAGCAGCTTAGCGTGGGTTACTAGCACAGATACGCAGTATTTT.

CDR3 bases: TGTGCCAGCAGAGCCGGGACAGGGGATAATCAGCCCCAGCATTTT. This sequence encodes CASRAGTGDNQPQHF. The rearrangement links TRBV2 to TRBJ1-5; 10 nucleotides match TRBD1. Losses at the gene ends were 6 bases for V and 4 bases for J; bases not matched to a gene: 6. The germline V gene encodes CDR1 SNHLY and CDR2 FYNNEI. This CDR3 is built from 15 residues.